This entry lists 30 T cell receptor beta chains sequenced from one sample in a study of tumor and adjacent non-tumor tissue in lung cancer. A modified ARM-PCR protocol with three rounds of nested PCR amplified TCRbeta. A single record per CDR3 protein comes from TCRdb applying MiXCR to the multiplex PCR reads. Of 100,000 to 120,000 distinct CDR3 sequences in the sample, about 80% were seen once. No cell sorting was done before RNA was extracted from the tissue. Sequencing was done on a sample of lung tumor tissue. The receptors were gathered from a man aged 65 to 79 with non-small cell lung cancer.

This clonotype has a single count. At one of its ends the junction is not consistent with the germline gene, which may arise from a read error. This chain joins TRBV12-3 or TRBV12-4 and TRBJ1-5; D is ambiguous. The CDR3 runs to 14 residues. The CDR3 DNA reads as TGTGCCAGTAGTTTGACAACAGCCAATCAGCCCCAGCATTTT. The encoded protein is CASSLTTANQPQHF.

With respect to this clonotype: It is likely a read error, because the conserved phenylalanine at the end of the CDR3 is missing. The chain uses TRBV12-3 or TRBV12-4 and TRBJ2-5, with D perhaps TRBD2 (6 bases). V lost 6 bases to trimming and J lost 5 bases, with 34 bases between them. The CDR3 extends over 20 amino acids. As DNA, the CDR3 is TGTGCCAGCAGAAAAAGCGACCACCCGACTAGTAGGCTTCCCCAGGAGACCCAGTACCTC. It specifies CASRKSDHPTSRLPQETQYL.

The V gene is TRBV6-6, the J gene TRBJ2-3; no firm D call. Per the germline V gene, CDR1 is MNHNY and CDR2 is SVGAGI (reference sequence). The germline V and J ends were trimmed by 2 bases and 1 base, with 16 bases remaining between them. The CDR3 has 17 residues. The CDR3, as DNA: TGTGCCAGCAGTTACGAACCAGACACGGAGCGCACAGATACGCAGTATTTT. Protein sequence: CASSYEPDTERTDTQYF.

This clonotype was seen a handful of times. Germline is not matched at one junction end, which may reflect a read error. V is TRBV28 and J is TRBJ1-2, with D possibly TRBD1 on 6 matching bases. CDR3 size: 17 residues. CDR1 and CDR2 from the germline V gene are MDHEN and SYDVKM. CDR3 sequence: CAISLVGRAGENYGYTF. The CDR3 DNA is TGTGCCATCAGTCTCGTGGGTAGGGCAGGGGAAAACTATGGCTACACCTTC.

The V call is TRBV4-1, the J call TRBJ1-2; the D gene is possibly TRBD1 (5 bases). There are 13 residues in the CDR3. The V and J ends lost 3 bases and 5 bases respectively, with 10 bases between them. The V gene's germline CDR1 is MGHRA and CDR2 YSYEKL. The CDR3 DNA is TGCGCCAGCAGCCACCCGGGACGATATGGCTACACCTTC. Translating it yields CASSHPGRYGYTF.

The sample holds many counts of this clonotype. The CDR3 nucleotides are TGTGCCAGCAGCTCAGCTCCCCCGGGACACCGCTACGAGCAGTACTTC. Translation gives CASSSAPPGHRYEQYF. V usage is TRBV13 and J usage is TRBJ2-7; D perhaps matches TRBD1 (6 bases). The CDR3 has 16 amino acids. V was trimmed by 4 bases and J by 3 bases, leaving 19 bases between them. Germline lookup yields CDR1 PRHDT and CDR2 FYEKMQ (reference sequence).

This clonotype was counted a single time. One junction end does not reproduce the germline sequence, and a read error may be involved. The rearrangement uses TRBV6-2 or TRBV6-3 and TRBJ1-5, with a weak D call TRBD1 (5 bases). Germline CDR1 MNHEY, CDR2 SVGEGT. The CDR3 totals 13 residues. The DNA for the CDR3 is TGTGCCAGCGATTCTCAGGGCAATCAGCTCCAGCATTTT. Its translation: CASDSQGNQLQHF.

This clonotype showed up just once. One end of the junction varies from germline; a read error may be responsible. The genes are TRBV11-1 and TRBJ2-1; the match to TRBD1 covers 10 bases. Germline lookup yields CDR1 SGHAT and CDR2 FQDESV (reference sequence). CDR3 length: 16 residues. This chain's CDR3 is CASSPRPGQGLYEQFF. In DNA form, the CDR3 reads TGCGCCAGCAGCCCCCGGCCGGGACAGGGGCTATATGAGCAGTTCTTC.

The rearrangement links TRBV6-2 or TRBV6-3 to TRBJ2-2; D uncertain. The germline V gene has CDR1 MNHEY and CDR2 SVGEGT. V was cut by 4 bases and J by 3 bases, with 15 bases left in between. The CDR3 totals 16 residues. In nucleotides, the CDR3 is TGTGCCAGCAGTTCCTCGGACGGCCAATACACCGGGGAGCTGTTTTTT. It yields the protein CASSSSDGQYTGELFF.

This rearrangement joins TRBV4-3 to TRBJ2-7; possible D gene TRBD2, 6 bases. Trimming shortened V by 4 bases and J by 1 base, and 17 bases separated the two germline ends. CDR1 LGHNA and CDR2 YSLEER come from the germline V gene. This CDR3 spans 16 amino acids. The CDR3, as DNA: TGCGCCAGCAGCCGAGATCTGCAGACTAGATCCTACGAGCAGTACTTC. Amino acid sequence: CASSRDLQTRSYEQYF.

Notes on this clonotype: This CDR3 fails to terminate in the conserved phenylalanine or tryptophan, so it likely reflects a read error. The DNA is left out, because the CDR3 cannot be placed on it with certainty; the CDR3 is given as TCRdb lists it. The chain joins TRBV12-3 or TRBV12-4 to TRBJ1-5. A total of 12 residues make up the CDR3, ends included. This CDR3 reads CASSPAGQPQHS.

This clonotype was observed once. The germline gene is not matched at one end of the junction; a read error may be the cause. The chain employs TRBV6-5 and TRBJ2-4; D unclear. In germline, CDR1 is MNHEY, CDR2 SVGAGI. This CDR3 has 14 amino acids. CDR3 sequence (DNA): TGTACCAGCAGTTACGGAGCAAGCAAAATCATTCAGTACTTC. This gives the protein CTSSYGASKIIQYF.

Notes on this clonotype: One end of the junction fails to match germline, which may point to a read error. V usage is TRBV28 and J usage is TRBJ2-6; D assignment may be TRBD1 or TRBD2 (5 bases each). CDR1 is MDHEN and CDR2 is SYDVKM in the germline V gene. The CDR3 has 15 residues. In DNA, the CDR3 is TGTGCCAGCAGTGGGACCTACTCTGGGGCCAACGTCCTGACTTTT. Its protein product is CASSGTYSGANVLTF.

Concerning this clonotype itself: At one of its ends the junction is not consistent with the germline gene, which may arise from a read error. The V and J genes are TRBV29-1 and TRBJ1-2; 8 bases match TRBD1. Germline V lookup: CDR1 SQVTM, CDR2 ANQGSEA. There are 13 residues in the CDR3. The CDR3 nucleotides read TGCAACGTTGGGACAGGTGAATTTTATGGCTACACCTTC. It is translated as CNVGTGEFYGYTF.

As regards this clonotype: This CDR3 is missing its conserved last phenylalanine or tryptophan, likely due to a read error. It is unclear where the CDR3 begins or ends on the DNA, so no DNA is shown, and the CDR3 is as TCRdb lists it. This chain's CDR3 is CASTPQTTTEVFI. The chain links TRBV4-1 to TRBJ1-1. Looked up from germline, CDR1 is MGHRA and CDR2 is YSYEKL. Termini included, the CDR3 measures 13 amino acids.

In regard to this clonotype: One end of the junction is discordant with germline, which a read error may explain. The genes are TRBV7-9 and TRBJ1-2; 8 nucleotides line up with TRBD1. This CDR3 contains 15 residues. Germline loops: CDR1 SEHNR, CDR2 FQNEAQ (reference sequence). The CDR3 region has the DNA TGTACCATCAGCGTCAAACAGGGGGATAACTATGGCTACACATTC. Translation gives CTISVKQGDNYGYTF.

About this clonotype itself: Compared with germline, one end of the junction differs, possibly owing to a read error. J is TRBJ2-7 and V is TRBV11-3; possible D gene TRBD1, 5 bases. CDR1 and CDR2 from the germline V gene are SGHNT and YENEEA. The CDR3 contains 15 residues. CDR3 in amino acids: CAKSPMTVSVYEQYF. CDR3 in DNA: TGTGCCAAGAGCCCGATGACAGTTTCCGTGTACGAGCAGTATTTC.

In DNA form, the CDR3 reads TGTGCCAGACTTTTTCTAGCCAAAAACATTCAGTACTTC. Translating it yields CARLFLAKNIQYF. The chain joins TRBV6-5 to TRBJ2-4; D is unresolved. Trimming removed 9 bases from V and 0 bases from J, with 9 bases in between. The CDR3 sequence is 13 residues long. In germline, CDR1 is MNHEY, CDR2 SVGAGI.

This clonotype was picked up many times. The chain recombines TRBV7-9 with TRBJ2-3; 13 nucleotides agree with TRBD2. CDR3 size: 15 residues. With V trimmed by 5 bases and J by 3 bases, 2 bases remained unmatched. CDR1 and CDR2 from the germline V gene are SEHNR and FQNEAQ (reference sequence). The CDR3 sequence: CASSRTSGRTDTQYF. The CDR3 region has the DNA TGTGCCAGCAGCCGGACTAGCGGGAGAACAGATACGCAGTATTTT.

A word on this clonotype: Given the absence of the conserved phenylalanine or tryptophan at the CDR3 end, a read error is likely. CDR3 residues: CTSSVEDRRNYEQYI. As DNA, the CDR3 is TGTACCAGCAGCGTAGAGGACAGAAGAAACTACGAGCAGTACATC. The chain joins TRBV4-2 to TRBJ2-7, with a weak D call TRBD1 (6 bases). Germline V gives CDR1 LGHNA, CDR2 YNFKEQ. The CDR3 extends over 15 amino acids.

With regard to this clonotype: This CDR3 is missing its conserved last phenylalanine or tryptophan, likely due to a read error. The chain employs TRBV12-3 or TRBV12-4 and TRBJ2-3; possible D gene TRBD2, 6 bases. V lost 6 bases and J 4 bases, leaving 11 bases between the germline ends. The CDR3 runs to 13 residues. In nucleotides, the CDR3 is TGTGCCAGCAGGCCGACTAGTTCAGATACGCAGTATATT. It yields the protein CASRPTSSDTQYI.

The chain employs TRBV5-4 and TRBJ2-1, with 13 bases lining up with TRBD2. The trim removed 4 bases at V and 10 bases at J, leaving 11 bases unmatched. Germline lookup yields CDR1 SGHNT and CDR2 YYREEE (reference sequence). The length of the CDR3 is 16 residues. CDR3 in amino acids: CASSGTRTSGRAEQFF. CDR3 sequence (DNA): TGTGCCAGCAGCGGAACCAGGACTAGCGGGAGAGCAGAGCAGTTCTTC.

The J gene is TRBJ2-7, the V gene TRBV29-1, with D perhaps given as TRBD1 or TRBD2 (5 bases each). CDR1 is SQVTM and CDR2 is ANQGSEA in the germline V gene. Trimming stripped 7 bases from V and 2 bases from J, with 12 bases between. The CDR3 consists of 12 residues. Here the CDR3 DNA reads TGCAGCGGGGACCACTGGCCCTACGAGCAGTACTTC. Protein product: CSGDHWPYEQYF.

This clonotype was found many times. CDR3 residues: CASSPTGGYLGGNQPQHF. For the CDR3, the DNA is TGTGCCAGCAGCCCGACAGGGGGCTACTTAGGAGGCAATCAGCCCCAGCATTTT. This chain joins TRBV12-3 or TRBV12-4 and TRBJ1-5, with 10 bases lining up with TRBD1. After removal of 6 bases from V and 2 bases from J, the junction contained 13 bases not matched to a gene. The CDR3 loop spans 18 amino acids.

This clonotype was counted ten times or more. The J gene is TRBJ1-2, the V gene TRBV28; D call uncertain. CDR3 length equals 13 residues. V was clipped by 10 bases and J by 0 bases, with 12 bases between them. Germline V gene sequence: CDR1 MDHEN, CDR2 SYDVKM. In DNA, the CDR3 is TGTGCCACCGCGGGCAGAACTAACTATGGCTACACCTTC. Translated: CATAGRTNYGYTF.

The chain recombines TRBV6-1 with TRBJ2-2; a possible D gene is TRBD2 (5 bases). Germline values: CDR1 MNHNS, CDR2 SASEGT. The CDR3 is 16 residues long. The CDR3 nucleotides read TGTGTCAGTAGTCACTCACCAATCGGGGATTCCGGGGAGCTGTTTTTT. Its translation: CVSSHSPIGDSGELFF.

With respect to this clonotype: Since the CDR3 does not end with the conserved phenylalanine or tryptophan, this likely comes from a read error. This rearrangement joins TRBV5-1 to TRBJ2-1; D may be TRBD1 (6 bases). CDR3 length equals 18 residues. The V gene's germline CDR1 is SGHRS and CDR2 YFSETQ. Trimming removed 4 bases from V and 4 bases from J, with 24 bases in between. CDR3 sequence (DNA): TGCGCCAGCAGCCCAACCCGAGGACAGTTGATCTCTTACAATGAGCAGTTCTTA. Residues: CASSPTRGQLISYNEQFL.

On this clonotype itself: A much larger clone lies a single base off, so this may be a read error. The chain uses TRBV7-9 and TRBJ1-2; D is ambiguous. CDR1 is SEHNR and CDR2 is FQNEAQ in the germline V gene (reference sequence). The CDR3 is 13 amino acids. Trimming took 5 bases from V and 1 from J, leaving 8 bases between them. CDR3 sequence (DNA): TGTGCCAGCAGCGGGTGGGTTAACTATGGCTACACCTTC. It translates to CASSGWVNYGYTF.

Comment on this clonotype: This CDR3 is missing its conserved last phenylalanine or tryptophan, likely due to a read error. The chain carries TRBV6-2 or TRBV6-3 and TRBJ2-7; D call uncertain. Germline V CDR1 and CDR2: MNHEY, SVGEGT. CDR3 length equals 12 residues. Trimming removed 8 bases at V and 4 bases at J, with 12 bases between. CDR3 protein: CASRDRLYEQYY. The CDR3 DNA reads TGTGCCAGCCGAGATCGGCTGTACGAGCAGTACTAC.

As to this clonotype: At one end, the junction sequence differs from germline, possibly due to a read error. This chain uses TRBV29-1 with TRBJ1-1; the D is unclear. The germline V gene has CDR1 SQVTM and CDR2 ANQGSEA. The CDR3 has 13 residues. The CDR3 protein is CSVGRDSNTETFF. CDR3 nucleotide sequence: TGCAGCGTTGGGAGGGATTCGAACACTGAAACTTTCTTT. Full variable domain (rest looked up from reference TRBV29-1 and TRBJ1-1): SAVISQKPSRDICQRGTSLTIQCQVDSQVTMMFWYRQQPGQSLTLIATANQGSEATYESGFVIDKFPISRPNLTFSTLTVSNMSPEDSSIYLCSVGRDSNTETFFGQGTRLTVV.